Below are 8 T cell receptor beta chains sequenced from a single sample in a study of cytomegalovirus exposure and HLA in healthy donors. The PCR employed 60 Vbeta primers together with 13 Jbeta primers. Clones were read by immunoSEQ multiplex PCR, and TCRdb kept only the in-frame ones, dropping some. Among tens of thousands of clones listed, about 70% were seen once. Source material: PBMCs. These receptors were obtained from a man in his forties or fifties in good health and CMV-seropositive.

This clone was detected a few times. The J gene is TRBJ1-1, the V gene TRBV7-3, with 7 nucleotides matching TRBD1. With 5 bases clipped from V and 7 bases from J, the junction kept 13 bases outside the gene matches. Germline V gene sequence: CDR1 SGHTA, CDR2 FQGTGA. The CDR3 is 15 amino acids. The DNA of the CDR3 is TGTGCCAGCAGCCCTCACAGGGGCGAAATGGGTGAAGCTTTCTTT. Protein product: CASSPHRGEMGEAFF.

The rearrangement joins TRBV10-3 to TRBJ2-7, with TRBD2 identical over 7 bases. Germline V gives CDR1 ENHRY, CDR2 SYGVKD. This CDR3 has 14 amino acids. The ends lost 10 bases at V and 2 bases at J; junction bases unmatched: 11. Here the CDR3 reads CATAALAEPYEQYF. DNA of the CDR3: TGTGCCACCGCAGCCCTAGCGGAACCCTACGAGCAGTACTTC.

The V call is TRBV14, the J call TRBJ2-4, with 13 nucleotides matching TRBD2. The germline V gene encodes CDR1 SGHDN and CDR2 FVKESK. V dropped 0 bases and J dropped 0; count of bases not matched to a gene: 14. CDR3 length: 22 amino acids. The CDR3 reads CASSQDFAGTSGTLGAKNIQYF. CDR3 DNA: TGTGCCAGCAGCCAAGATTTCGCCGGGACTAGCGGGACACTAGGAGCCAAAAACATTCAGTACTTC.

The gene calls are TRBV28 and TRBJ2-1; possibly TRBD2 for D (5 bases). There are 13 residues in the CDR3. Trimming stripped 5 bases from V and 6 bases from J, with 11 bases between. Germline CDR1 and CDR2: MDHEN and SYDVKM. The CDR3 region is CASSREEVNEQFF. The CDR3, as DNA: TGTGCCAGCAGTCGGGAAGAAGTCAATGAGCAGTTCTTC.

This rearrangement joins TRBV13 to TRBJ2-1; weak D call: TRBD2 (5 bases). The CDR3 length is 13 residues. The V end was cut by 2 bases, the J end by 10 bases, with 12 bases between. Germline V gene lookup returns CDR1 PRHDT and CDR2 FYEKMQ (reference sequence). DNA for the CDR3: TGTGCCAGCAGCTTACGACTACGCTTAGAGCAGTTCTTC. Translated: CASSLRLRLEQFF.

The chain uses TRBV5-6 and TRBJ2-1; TRBD2 might be the D (6 bases). CDR1 is SGHDT and CDR2 is YYEEEE in the germline V gene. The CDR3 has 16 amino acids. With 0 bases removed from V and 3 bases from J, the gap between germline ends came to 13 bases. The CDR3 is CASSLEGRGLYNEQFF. The CDR3 region has the DNA TGTGCCAGCAGCTTGGAAGGGCGGGGACTCTACAATGAGCAGTTCTTC.

This clone appeared a few times. The chain is built from TRBV28 and TRBJ1-1; D not resolved. V was shortened by 7 bases and J by 1 base, with 13 bases between the two germline ends. This CDR3 is built from 14 residues. The germline gives CDR1 MDHEN, CDR2 SYDVKM. The CDR3 DNA follows: TGTGCCAGCACCGTCGGGATTGAGAACACTGAAGCTTTCTTT. Encoded protein: CASTVGIENTEAFF.

This chain uses TRBV5-6 with TRBJ2-5; no clear D. CDR1 and CDR2 from the germline V gene are SGHDT and YYEEEE. Trimming shortened V by 4 bases and J by 5 bases, and 15 bases separated the two germline ends. The CDR3 is 14 residues long. CDR3 nucleotide sequence: TGTGCCAGCAGCCTATGGGCAGGCCTGGAGACCCAGTACTTC. It encodes CASSLWAGLETQYF.